The 3 T cell receptor beta chains given below trace back to one sample, sequenced in a study of T cells in Graves' hyperthyroidism and ophthalmopathy. Using RNA transcripts as the source, TCR beta CDR3 regions were amplified. With the HTBI primer set, the TCR CDR3 went through a first round of RT-PCR. TCRdb re-derived calls from the multiplex PCR reads in MiXCR, one entry per CDR3 protein. This repertoire shows a few hundred thousand distinct CDR3 sequences, 14% found once; its top ten account for approximately 14%. The sample was blood. The source is a woman in her forties with Graves' hyperthyroidism.

In its sample, this clonotype was seen a few times. The rearrangement links TRBV28 to TRBJ1-1; D is perhaps TRBD1 (5 bases). CDR1 is MDHEN, CDR2 SYDVKM, per germline. With 3 bases removed from V and 7 bases from J, the gap between germline ends came to 12 bases. The CDR3 is made up of 13 amino acids. The CDR3 nucleotides read TGTGCCAGCAGTTTCCCGCCGGGGCTTGAAGCTTTCTTT. Translating gives CASSFPPGLEAFF.

CDR3 nucleotide sequence: TGTACCACCCTGAAGGAGGAGACAGATACGCAGTATTTT. Translating gives CTTLKEETDTQYF. The gene calls are TRBV19 and TRBJ2-3; the D gene is possibly TRBD2 (5 bases). In germline, CDR1 is LNHDA, CDR2 SQIVND (reference sequence). The CDR3 runs to 13 residues.

This clonotype was observed many times. The V gene is TRBV2, the J gene TRBJ2-3; 7 bases are shared with TRBD2. Germline CDR1 reads SNHLY; CDR2 reads FYNNEI. The CDR3 is 15 amino acids. The V segment lost 7 bases and the J segment 4 bases; nucleotides outside the gene matches: 11. The CDR3 nucleotides are TGTGCCAGCACCACAGGAGGACTAGTAGCAGATACGCAGTATTTT. Its translation is CASTTGGLVADTQYF.